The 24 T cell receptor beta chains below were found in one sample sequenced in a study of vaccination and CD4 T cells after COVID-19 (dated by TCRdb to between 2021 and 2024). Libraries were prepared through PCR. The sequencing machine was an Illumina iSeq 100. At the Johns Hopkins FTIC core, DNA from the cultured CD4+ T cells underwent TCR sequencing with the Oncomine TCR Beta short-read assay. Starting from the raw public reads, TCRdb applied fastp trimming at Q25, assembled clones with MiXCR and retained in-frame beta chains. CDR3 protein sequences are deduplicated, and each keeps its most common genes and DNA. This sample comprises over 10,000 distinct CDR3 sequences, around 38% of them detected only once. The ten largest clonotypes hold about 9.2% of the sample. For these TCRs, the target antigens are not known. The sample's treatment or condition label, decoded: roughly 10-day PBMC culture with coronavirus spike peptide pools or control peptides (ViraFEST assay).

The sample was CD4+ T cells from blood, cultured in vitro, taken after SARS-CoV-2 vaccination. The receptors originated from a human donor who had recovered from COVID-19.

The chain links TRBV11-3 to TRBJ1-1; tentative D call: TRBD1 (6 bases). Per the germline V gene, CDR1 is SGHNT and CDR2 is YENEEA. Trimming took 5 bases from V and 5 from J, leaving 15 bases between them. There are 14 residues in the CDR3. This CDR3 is CASSRDTSRTEAFF. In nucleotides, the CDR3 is TGTGCCAGCAGCCGGGACACGTCAAGGACTGAAGCTTTCTTT.

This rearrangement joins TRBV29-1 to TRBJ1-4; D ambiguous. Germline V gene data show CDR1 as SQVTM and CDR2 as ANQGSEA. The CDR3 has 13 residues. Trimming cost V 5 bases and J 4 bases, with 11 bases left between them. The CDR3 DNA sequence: TGCAGCGTTCATTATACAGATAATGAAAAACTGTTTTTT. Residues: CSVHYTDNEKLFF.

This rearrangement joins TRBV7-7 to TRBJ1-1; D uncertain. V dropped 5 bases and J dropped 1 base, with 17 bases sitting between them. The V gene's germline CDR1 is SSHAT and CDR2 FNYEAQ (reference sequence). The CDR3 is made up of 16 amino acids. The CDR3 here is CASSPLVSLTNTEAFF. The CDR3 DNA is TGTGCCAGCAGCCCCTTGGTGAGCCTTACGAACACTGAAGCTTTCTTT.

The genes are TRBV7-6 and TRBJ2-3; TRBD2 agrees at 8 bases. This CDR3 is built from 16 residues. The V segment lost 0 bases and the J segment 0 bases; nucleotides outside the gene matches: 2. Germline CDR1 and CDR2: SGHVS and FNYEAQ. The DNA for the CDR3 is TGTGCCAGCAGCTTAGCCACTAGCGGTAGCACAGATACGCAGTATTTT. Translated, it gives CASSLATSGSTDTQYF.

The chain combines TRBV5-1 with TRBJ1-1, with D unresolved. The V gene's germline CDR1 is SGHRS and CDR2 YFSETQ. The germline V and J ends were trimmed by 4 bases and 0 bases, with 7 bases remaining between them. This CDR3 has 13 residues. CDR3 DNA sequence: TGCGCCAGCAGCAGGGTCATGAACACTGAAGCTTTCTTT. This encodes CASSRVMNTEAFF. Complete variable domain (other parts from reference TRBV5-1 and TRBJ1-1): KAGVTQTPRYLIKTRGQQVTLSCSPISGHRSVSWYQQTPGQGLQFLFEYFSETQRNKGNFPGRFSGRQFSNSRSEMNVSTLELGDSALYLCASSRVMNTEAFFGQGTRLTVV.

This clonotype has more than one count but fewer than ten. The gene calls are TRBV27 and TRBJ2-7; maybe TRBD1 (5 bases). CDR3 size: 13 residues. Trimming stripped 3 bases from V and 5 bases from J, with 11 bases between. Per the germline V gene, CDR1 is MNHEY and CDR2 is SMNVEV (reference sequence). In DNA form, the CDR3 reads TGTGCCAGCAGTTTCTCGTGGGGCGACGAGCAGTACTTC. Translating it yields CASSFSWGDEQYF.

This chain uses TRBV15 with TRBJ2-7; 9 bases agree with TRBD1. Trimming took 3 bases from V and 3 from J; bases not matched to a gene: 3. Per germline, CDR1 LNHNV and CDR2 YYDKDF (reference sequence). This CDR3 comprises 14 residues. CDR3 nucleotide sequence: TGTGCCACCAGCAGGGGACAGGGAGGCTACGAGCAGTACTTC. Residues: CATSRGQGGYEQYF. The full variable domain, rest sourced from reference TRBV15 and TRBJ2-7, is DAMVIQNPRYQVTQFGKPVTLSCSQTLNHNVMYWYQQKSSQAPKLLFHYYDKDFNNEADTPDNFQSRRPNTSFCFLDIRSPGLGDTAMYLCATSRGQGGYEQYFGPGTRLTVT.

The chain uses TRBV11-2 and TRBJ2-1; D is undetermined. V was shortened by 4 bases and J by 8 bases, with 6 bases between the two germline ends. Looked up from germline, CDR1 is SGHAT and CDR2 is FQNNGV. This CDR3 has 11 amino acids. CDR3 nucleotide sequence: TGTGCCAGCAGCTCTGTCCATGAGCAGTTCTTC. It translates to CASSSVHEQFF.

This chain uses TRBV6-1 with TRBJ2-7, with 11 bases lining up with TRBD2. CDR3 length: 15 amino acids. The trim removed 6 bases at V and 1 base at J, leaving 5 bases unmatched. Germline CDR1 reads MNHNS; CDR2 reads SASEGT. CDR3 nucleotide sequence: TGTGCCAGCAGATCTAGCGGGAGGCGTTCCTACGAGCAGTACTTC. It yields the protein CASRSSGRRSYEQYF.

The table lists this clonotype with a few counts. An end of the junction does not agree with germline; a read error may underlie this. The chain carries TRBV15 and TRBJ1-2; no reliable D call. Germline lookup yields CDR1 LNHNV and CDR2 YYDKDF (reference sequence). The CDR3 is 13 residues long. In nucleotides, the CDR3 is TGTGCCACCAGCAGAGGGACGTCGGGGAGCCTCCGCTTC. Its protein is CATSRGTSGSLRF.

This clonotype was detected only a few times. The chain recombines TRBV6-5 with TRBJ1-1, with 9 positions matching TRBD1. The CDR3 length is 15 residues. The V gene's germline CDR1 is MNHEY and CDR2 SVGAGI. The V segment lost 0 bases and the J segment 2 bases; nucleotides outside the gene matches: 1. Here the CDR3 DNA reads TGTGCCAGCAGTTACTCGGGACAGGGAAACACTGAAGCTTTCTTT. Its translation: CASSYSGQGNTEAFF.

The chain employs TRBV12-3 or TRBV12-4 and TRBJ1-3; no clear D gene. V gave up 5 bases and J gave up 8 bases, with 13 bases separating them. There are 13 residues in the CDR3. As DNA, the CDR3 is TGTGCCAGCAGTGGACGGACCGGATACACCATATATTTT. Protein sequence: CASSGRTGYTIYF.

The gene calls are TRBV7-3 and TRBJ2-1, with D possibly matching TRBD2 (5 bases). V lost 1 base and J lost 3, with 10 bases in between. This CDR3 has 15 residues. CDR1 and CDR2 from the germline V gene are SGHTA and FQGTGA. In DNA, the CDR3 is TGTGCCAGCAGCTTAAAAGGGAGCCTCTACAATGAGCAGTTCTTC. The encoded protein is CASSLKGSLYNEQFF.

This CDR3 reads CASGRGLQETQYF. The CDR3 nucleotides are TGTGCCAGCGGCAGGGGGCTTCAAGAGACCCAGTACTTC. The gene calls are TRBV7-6 and TRBJ2-5; 8 nucleotides align to TRBD1. V trimming: 8 bases; J trimming: 2 bases; junction bases outside the gene matches: 4. The CDR3 loop spans 13 amino acids. Germline loops: CDR1 SGHVS, CDR2 FNYEAQ.

Written as DNA, the CDR3 is TGCAGTGCTAGACCCCCACGAGGCCGGGAGCACTACGAGCAGTACTTC. Amino acid sequence: CSARPPRGREHYEQYF. This chain uses TRBV20-1 with TRBJ2-7; maybe TRBD2 (6 bases). In germline, CDR1 is DFQATT, CDR2 SNEGSKA (reference sequence). The CDR3 covers 16 residues. Trimming left V 2 bases short and J 3 bases short, with 20 bases between.

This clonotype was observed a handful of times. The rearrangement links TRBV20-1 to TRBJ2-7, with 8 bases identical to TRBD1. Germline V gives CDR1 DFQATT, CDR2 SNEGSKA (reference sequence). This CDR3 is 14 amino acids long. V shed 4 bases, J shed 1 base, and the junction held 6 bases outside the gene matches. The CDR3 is CSAIKTGVSYEQYF. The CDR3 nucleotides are TGCAGTGCTATCAAGACAGGGGTGTCCTACGAGCAGTACTTC.

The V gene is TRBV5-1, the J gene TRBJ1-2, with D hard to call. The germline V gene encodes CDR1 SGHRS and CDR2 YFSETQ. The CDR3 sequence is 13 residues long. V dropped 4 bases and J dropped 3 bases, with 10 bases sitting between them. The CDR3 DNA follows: TGCGCCAGCAGCAATGGTATTGACTATGGCTACACCTTC. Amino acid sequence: CASSNGIDYGYTF.

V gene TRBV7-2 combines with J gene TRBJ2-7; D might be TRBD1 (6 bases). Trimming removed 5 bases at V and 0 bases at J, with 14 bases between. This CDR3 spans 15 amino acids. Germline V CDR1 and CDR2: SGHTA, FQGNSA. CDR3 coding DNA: TGTGCCAGCAGCCCAGGGGCGGTCGTCTCCTACGAGCAGTACTTC. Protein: CASSPGAVVSYEQYF.

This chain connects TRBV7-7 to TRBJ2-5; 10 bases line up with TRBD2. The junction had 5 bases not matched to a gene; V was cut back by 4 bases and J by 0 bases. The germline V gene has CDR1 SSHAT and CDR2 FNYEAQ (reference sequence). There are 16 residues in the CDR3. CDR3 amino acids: CASSYGTSAYQETQYF. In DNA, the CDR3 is TGTGCCAGCAGCTACGGGACTAGCGCTTACCAAGAGACCCAGTACTTC.

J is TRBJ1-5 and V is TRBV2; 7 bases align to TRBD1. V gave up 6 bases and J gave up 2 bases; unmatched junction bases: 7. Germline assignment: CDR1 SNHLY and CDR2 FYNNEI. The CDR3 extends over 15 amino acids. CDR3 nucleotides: TGTGCCAGCAGGAAGGGGACAGCGGGCAATCAGCCCCAGCATTTT. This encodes CASRKGTAGNQPQHF.

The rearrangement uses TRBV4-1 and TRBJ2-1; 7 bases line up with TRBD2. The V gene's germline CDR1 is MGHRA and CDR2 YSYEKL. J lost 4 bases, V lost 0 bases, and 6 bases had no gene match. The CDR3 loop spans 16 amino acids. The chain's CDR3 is CASSQEPGGRYNEQFF. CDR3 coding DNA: TGCGCCAGCAGCCAAGAGCCGGGAGGCCGATACAATGAGCAGTTCTTC.

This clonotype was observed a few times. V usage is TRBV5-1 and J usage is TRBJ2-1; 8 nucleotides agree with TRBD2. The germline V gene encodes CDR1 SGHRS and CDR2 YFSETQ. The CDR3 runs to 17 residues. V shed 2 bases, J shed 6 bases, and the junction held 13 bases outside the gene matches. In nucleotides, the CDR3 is TGCGCCAGCAGCTTCCGTATTCTTAGCGGGGTTACCAATGAGCAGTTCTTC. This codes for CASSFRILSGVTNEQFF.

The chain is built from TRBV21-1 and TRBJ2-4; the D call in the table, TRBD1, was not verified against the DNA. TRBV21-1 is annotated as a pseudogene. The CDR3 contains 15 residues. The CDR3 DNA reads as TGTGCCAGCAGCAAAGGTAGGGCGGTCAAAAACATTCAGTACTTC. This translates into CASSKGRAVKNIQYF.

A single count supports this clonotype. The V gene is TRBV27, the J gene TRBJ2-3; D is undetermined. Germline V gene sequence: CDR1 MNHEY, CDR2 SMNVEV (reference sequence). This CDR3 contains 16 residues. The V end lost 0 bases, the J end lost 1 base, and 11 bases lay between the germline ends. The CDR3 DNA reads TGTGCCAGCAGTTTATCGGGCCTACCTCGCACAGATACGCAGTATTTT. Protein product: CASSLSGLPRTDTQYF.